Listed here are 4 T cell receptor beta chains from one sample, sequenced in a study of T cells after yellow fever vaccination (dated by TCRdb to the late 2010s). Read against the paper, the sample's treatment or condition label means: live attenuated yellow fever vaccine strain. The library relied on 5' RACE. TCRdb records Illumina HiSeq 2500 as the sequencer. TCRdb ran its own pipeline on the public reads, namely fastp trimming at Q25 and MiXCR clone calling, and kept in-frame beta chains. A single entry per CDR3 protein holds the most common genes and DNA from its merged rows. The sample contains about 52,000 distinct CDR3 sequences, 6.6% of them found a single time. The ten largest clones take up roughly 24% of the sample. The material was CD8+ T cells not binding an NS4B(214-222) dextramer, sorted from PBMCs, obtained roughly 46 days after the first yellow fever vaccination. The label giving this sample's cell subset or site can be read as: NS4B epitope dextramer-negative CD8 T cells. These receptors all stem from a man younger than 30 who received the YFV17D yellow fever vaccine.

Many counts were recorded for this clonotype. The chain uses TRBV29-1 and TRBJ1-1; D might be TRBD1 (6 bases). Between the trimmed V and J ends, which lost 7 bases and 1 base, there was a span of 16 bases. This CDR3 is built from 14 residues. Germline values: CDR1 SQVTM, CDR2 ANQGSEA. The DNA for the CDR3 is TGCAGCGCTAAAGGGGGGACATCGAACACTGAAGCTTTCTTT. Translated, it gives CSAKGGTSNTEAFF.

This clonotype occurred many times. The chain has TRBV4-1 and TRBJ2-6, with no clear D. The CDR3 is 15 residues long. Germline CDR1 is MGHRA and CDR2 is YSYEKL. Deletions cut 5 bases from V and 2 bases from J, with 10 bases between. The CDR3 nucleotides read TGCGCCAGCAGCGCCCCAAGGACTGGGGCCAACGTCCTGACTTTC. Its translation: CASSAPRTGANVLTF.

This clonotype has at least ten counts. The chain carries TRBV6-1 and TRBJ1-2, with no clear D. V shed 5 bases and J shed 5 bases, with 15 bases lying between them. Looked up from germline, CDR1 is MNHNS and CDR2 is SASEGT. CDR3 size: 14 residues. The CDR3 sequence: CASSPPRSLYGYTF. CDR3 nucleotide sequence: TGTGCCAGCAGTCCCCCCCGGTCCCTTTATGGCTACACCTTC.

Ten or more counts support this clonotype. The rearrangement joins TRBV7-9 to TRBJ1-5; TRBD1 matches 8 bases. Germline V gives CDR1 SEHNR, CDR2 FQNEAQ (reference sequence). The CDR3 consists of 16 residues. The V and J ends lost 5 bases and 0 bases, in that order; junction bases with no gene match: 6. The CDR3 DNA reads TGTGCCAGCAGCGAGGGACAGGACTATAGCAATCAGCCCCAGCATTTT. This codes for CASSEGQDYSNQPQHF.